The next 17 T cell receptor beta chains were all read from a single sample in a study of blood T cell repertoires in COVID-19. Clones were read by immunoSEQ multiplex PCR, and TCRdb kept only the in-frame ones, dropping some. The sample includes 150,000 to 200,000 clones, over 80% of them seen just once. The sequenced sample consisted of peripheral blood. These receptors all stem from a man younger than 45 with COVID-19, enrolled during active disease.

The chain joins TRBV10-3 to TRBJ1-2, with D possibly being TRBD1 (5 bases). The CDR3 totals 14 residues. Trimming cost V 10 bases and J 3 bases, with 18 bases left between them. The V gene's germline CDR1 is ENHRY and CDR2 SYGVKD. CDR3 nucleotide sequence: TGTGCCACCCAACCCAGGGTGGCCTACTATGGCTACACCTTC. It translates to CATQPRVAYYGYTF.

The V and J genes are TRBV27 and TRBJ1-1; unclear D gene. Trimming pared 4 bases from V and 3 bases from J, leaving 9 bases between. CDR1 and CDR2 from the germline V gene are MNHEY and SMNVEV (reference sequence). The CDR3 sequence is 13 residues long. The CDR3 coding sequence is TGTGCCAGCAGTTCAACAGAATACACTGAAGCTTTCTTT. Translating it yields CASSSTEYTEAFF.

This clone is a singleton in its sample. This chain connects TRBV29-1 to TRBJ2-7, with 9 bases identical to TRBD1. CDR1 is SQVTM, CDR2 ANQGSEA, per germline. The V gene end was trimmed by 6 bases and the J gene end by 1 base; junction bases not matched to a gene: 4. This CDR3 region has 13 residues. This chain's CDR3 is CSVRDRASYEQYF. CDR3 DNA: TGCAGCGTCCGGGACAGGGCTTCCTACGAGCAGTACTTC.

J is TRBJ2-7 and V is TRBV6-5, with 13 bases fitting TRBD2. Per germline, CDR1 MNHEY and CDR2 SVGAGI. With 6 bases clipped from V and 6 bases from J, the junction kept 5 bases outside the gene matches. The CDR3 consists of 14 residues. The CDR3, as DNA: TGTGCCAGCAGCTGGACTAGCGGGGGAATCGAGCAGTACTTC. It specifies CASSWTSGGIEQYF.

The rearrangement uses TRBV28 and TRBJ2-6; D is unresolved. Between the trimmed V and J ends, which lost 4 bases and 4 bases, there was a span of 14 bases. Germline V CDR1 and CDR2: MDHEN, SYDVKM. The length of the CDR3 is 16 residues. This chain's CDR3 is CASSYPRGSGANVLTF. For the CDR3, the DNA is TGTGCCAGCAGTTATCCTAGAGGATCCGGGGCCAACGTCCTGACTTTC.

The chain couples TRBV12-3 or TRBV12-4 to TRBJ1-2; 9 bases map to TRBD1. J gave up 6 bases and V 5 bases, and 4 bases lay outside the gene matches. The CDR3 runs 13 residues. The CDR3 bases are TGTGCCAGCAGTCTAAGGACAGGGGATGGCTACACCTTC. Its protein product is CASSLRTGDGYTF.

The chain links TRBV3-1 (or the pseudogene TRBV3-2) to TRBJ2-2; 8 bases are shared with TRBD1. Trimming removed 1 base from V and 1 base from J; junction bases left unmatched: 2. CDR1 and CDR2 from the germline V gene are LGHDT and YNNKEL (reference sequence). This CDR3 has 16 residues. DNA for the CDR3: TGTGCCAGCAGCCAAGGGGGGACAGGGAACACCGGGGAGCTGTTTTTT. It translates to CASSQGGTGNTGELFF.

The chain uses TRBV27 and TRBJ1-2; D unclear. CDR1 and CDR2 (germline): MNHEY, SMNVEV (reference sequence). The CDR3 has 13 amino acids. V was shortened by 3 bases and J by 4 bases, with 9 bases between the two germline ends. CDR3 DNA: TGTGCCAGCAGTTTTCGAGGGTCCTATGGCTACACCTTC. Translated: CASSFRGSYGYTF.

The chain recombines TRBV9 with TRBJ1-4; D is ambiguous. The length of the CDR3 is 15 residues. Germline CDR1 SGDLS, CDR2 YYNGEE. Deletions cut 3 bases from V and 8 bases from J, with 17 bases between. CDR3 nucleotides: TGTGCCAGCAGCGACACGGAGGGTTCGGGAGAAAAACTGTTTTTT. Amino acid sequence: CASSDTEGSGEKLFF.

This clone was detected once. This sequence joins TRBV5-1 and TRBJ1-6; 7 nucleotides agree with TRBD1. There are 14 residues in the CDR3. The junction had 3 bases not matched to a gene; V was cut back by 0 bases and J by 9 bases. Germline V CDR1 and CDR2: SGHRS, YFSETQ. The CDR3 region has the DNA TGCGCCAGCAGCTTGGCGGACAGGACTTCACCCCTCCACTTT. Translated, it gives CASSLADRTSPLHF.

The V call is TRBV10-3, the J call TRBJ1-6, with 9 bases lining up with TRBD1. CDR3 length: 12 residues. The germline V gene has CDR1 ENHRY and CDR2 SYGVKD. The trim removed 5 bases at V and 15 bases at J, leaving 5 bases unmatched. Written as DNA, the CDR3 is TGTGCCATCAGTTCCGGGACAGGGATCCTCCACTTT. Amino acids: CAISSGTGILHF.

This chain uses TRBV11-2 with TRBJ1-2; a weak D match, TRBD1 (6 bases). V was trimmed by 5 bases and J by 7 bases, leaving 20 bases between them. Germline-derived CDR1 and CDR2 are SGHAT and FQNNGV. The CDR3 has 15 residues. The DNA of the CDR3 is TGTGCCAGCAGCACTCCGGGGGGGCAACTTAGTGGCTACACCTTC. Translating it yields CASSTPGGQLSGYTF.

On this clone itself: A junction boundary mismatches the germline segment, possibly from a read error. J is TRBJ2-7 and V is TRBV7-2; D is ambiguous. Germline CDR1 is SGHTA and CDR2 is FQGNSA. This CDR3 has 15 amino acids. The CDR3 coding sequence is TGTGCCAACAGCCCTACGTCGACGGAGTCCTACGAGCAGTACTTC. Translation gives CANSPTSTESYEQYF. The whole variable domain, remainder taken from reference TRBV7-2 and TRBJ2-7, is GAGVSQSPSNKVTEKGKDVELRCDPISGHTALYWYRQSLGQGLEFLIYFQGNSAPDKSGLPSDRFSAERTGGSVSTLTIQRTQQEDSAVYLCANSPTSTESYEQYFGPGTRLTVT.

This clone was seen just once. The chain recombines TRBV16 with TRBJ1-5; 8 nucleotides agree with TRBD1. The junction had 4 bases not matched to a gene; V was cut back by 2 bases and J by 4 bases. The CDR3 is made up of 15 amino acids. Germline V gene data show CDR1 as KGHSY and CDR2 as FQNENV. The CDR3 DNA sequence: TGTGCCAGCAGCCAAGGGACAGGCTTTAATCAGCCCCAGCATTTT. It codes for CASSQGTGFNQPQHF.

CDR3 bases: TGTGCCAGTAGTATCACAGGGAAGTATGGCTACACCTTC. Its translation is CASSITGKYGYTF. This rearrangement joins TRBV19 to TRBJ1-2, with D tentatively TRBD1 (6 bases). The CDR3 has 13 residues. Trimming removed 3 bases at V and 5 bases at J, with 10 bases between. Per germline, CDR1 LNHDA and CDR2 SQIVND (reference sequence).

The chain has TRBV7-3 and TRBJ2-5, with D unclear. This CDR3 contains 12 residues. V lost 2 bases, J lost 4 bases, and 5 bases lay in between. Germline CDR1 reads SGHTA; CDR2 reads FQGTGA. CDR3 residues: CASSLLGETQYF. The CDR3 region has the DNA TGTGCCAGCAGCTTACTCGGAGAGACCCAGTACTTC.

In DNA form, the CDR3 reads TGTGCCAGTACCTTTTCCTGGGACAGGGAGTACGGTCAGCCCCAGCATTTT. Encoded protein: CASTFSWDREYGQPQHF. The chain recombines TRBV19 with TRBJ1-5; 9 nucleotides align to TRBD1. There are 17 residues in the CDR3. CDR1 LNHDA and CDR2 SQIVND come from the germline V gene (reference sequence). The V gene end was trimmed by 7 bases and the J gene end by 6 bases; junction bases not matched to a gene: 16.